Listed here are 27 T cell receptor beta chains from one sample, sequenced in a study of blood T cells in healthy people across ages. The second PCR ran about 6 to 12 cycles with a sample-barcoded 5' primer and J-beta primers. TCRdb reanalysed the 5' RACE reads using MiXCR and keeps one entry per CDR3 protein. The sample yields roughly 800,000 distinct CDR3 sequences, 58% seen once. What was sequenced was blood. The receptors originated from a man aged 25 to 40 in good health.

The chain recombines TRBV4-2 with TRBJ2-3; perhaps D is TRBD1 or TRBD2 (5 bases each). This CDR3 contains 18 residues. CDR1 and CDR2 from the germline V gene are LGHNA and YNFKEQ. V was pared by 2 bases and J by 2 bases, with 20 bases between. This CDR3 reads CASSQPTPGPLNTDTQYF. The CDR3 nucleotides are TGTGCCAGCAGCCAACCAACTCCGGGACCACTAAACACAGATACGCAGTATTTT.

The CDR3 region is CSATRDRGLYEQYF. DNA of the CDR3: TGCAGTGCTACCCGGGACAGGGGGCTCTACGAGCAGTACTTC. The J gene is TRBJ2-7, the V gene TRBV20-1; 12 bases match TRBD1. Germline V gene data show CDR1 as DFQATT and CDR2 as SNEGSKA (reference sequence). The CDR3 runs 14 residues. With V trimmed by 4 bases and J by 3 bases, 4 bases remained unmatched.

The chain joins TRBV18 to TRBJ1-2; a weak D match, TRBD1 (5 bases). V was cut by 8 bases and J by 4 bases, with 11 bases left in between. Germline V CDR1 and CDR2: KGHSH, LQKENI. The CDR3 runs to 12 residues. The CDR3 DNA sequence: TGTGCCAGCGCGACAGATTTCTATGGCTACACCTTC. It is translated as CASATDFYGYTF.

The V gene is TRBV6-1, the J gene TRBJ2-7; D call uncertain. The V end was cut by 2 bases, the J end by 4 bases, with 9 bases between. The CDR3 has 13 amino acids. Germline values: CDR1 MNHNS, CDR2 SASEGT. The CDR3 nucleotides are TGTGCCAGCAGTGAAATCGTAGGGTACGAGCAGTACTTC. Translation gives CASSEIVGYEQYF.

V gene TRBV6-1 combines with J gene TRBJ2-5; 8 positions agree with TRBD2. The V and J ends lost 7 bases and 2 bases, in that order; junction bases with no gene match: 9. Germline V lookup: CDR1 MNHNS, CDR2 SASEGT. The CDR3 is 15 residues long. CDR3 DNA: TGTGCCAGCACCCTAGCGCGGGGGGCGCAAGAGACCCAGTACTTC. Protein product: CASTLARGAQETQYF.

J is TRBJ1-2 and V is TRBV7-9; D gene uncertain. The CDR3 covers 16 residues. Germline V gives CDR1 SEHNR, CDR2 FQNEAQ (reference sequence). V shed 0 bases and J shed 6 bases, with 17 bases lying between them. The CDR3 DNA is TGTGCCAGCAGCTTAGCGGGTGGTCCTCCGGGCGATGGCTACACCTTC. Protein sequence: CASSLAGGPPGDGYTF.

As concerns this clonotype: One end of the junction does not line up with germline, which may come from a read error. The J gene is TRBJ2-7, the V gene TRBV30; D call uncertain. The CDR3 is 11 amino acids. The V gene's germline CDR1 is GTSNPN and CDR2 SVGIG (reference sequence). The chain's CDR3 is CAWSVFSERYF. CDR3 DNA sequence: TGTGCCTGGAGTGTATTCTCGGAGCGGTACTTC. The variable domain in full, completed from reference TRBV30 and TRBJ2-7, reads SQTIHQWPATLVQPVGSPLSLECTVEGTSNPNLYWYRQAAGRGLQLLFYSVGIGQISSEVPQNLSASRPQDRQFILSSKKLLLSDSGFYLCAWSVFSERYFGPGTRLTVT.

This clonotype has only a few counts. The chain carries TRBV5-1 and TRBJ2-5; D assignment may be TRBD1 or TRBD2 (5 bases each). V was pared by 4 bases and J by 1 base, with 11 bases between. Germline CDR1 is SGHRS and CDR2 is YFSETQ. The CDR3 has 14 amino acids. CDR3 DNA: TGCGCCAGCAGCCGGGACGGTGGCCAAGAGACCCAGTACTTC. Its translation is CASSRDGGQETQYF.

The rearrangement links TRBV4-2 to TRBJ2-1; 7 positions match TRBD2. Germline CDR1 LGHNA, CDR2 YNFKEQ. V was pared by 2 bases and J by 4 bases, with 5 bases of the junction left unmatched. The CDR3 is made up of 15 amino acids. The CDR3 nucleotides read TGTGCCAGCAGCCAACTAGCGGCATTATACAATGAGCAGTTCTTC. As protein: CASSQLAALYNEQFF.

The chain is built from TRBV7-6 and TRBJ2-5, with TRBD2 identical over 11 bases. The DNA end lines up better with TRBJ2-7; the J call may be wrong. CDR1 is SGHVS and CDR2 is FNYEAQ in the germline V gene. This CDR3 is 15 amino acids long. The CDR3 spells CASSANSGRAHEQYF. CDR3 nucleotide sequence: TGTGCCAGCAGCGCAAATAGCGGGAGGGCCCACGAGCAGTACTTC.

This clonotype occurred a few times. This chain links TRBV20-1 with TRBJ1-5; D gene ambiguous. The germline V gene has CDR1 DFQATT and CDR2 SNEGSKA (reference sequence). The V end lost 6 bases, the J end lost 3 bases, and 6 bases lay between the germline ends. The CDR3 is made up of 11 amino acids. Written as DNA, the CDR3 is TGCAGTGCGGCCTCCAATCAGCCCCAGCATTTT. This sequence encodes CSAASNQPQHF.

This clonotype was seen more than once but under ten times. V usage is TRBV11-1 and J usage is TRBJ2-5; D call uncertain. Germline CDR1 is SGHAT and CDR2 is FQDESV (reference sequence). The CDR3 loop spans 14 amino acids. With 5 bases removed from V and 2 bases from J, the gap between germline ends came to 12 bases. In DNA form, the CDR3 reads TGTGCCAGCAGCACCGCCTCTGTACAAGAGACCCAGTACTTC. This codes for CASSTASVQETQYF.

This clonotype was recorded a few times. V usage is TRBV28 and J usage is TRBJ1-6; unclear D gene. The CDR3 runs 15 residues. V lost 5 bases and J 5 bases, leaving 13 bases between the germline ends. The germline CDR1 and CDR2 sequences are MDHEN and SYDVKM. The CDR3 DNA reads TGTGCCAGCAGTCCTCTGCGGGCCAATAATTCACCCCTCCACTTT. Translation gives CASSPLRANNSPLHF.

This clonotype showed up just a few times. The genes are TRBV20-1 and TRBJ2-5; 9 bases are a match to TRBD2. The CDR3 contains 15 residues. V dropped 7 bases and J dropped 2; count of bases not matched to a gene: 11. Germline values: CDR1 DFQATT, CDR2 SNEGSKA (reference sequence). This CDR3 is CSDGRASGAQETQYF. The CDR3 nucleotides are TGCAGTGACGGTCGGGCTAGCGGGGCGCAAGAGACCCAGTACTTC.

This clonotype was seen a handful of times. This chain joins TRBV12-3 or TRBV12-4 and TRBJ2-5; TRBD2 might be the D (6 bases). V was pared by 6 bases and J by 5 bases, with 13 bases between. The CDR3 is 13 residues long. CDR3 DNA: TGTGCCAGCAGCCTGACTAGTTTCGAGACCCAGTACTTC. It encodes CASSLTSFETQYF.

The CDR3 spells CSAYHSRDVSAPQYF. Written as DNA, the CDR3 is TGCAGTGCCTATCACTCCCGGGACGTATCTGCCCCGCAGTATTTT. The chain is built from TRBV20-1 and TRBJ2-3, with D tentatively TRBD1 or TRBD2 (5 bases each). CDR3 size: 15 residues. V was pared by 6 bases and J by 10 bases, with 26 bases between. Germline V CDR1 and CDR2: DFQATT, SNEGSKA (reference sequence).

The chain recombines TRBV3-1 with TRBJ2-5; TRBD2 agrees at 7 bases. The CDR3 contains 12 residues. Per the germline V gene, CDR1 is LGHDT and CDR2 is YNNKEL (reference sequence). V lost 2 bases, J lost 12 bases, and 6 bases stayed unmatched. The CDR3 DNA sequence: TGTGCCAGCAGCCAAAGGCGGGAGACTAAGTACTTC. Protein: CASSQRRETKYF.

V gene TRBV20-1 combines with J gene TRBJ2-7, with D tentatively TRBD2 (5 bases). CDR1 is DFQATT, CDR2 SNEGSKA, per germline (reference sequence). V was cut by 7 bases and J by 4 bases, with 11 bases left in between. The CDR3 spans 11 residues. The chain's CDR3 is CSVGEYYEQYF. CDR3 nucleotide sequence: TGCAGTGTCGGGGAGTATTACGAGCAGTACTTC.

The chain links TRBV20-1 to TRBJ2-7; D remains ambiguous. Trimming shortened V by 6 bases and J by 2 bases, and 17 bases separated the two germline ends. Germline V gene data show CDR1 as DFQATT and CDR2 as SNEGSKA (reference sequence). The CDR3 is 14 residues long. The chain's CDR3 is CSAFVVDSPYEQYF. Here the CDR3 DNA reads TGCAGTGCCTTCGTGGTCGACTCGCCCTACGAGCAGTACTTC.

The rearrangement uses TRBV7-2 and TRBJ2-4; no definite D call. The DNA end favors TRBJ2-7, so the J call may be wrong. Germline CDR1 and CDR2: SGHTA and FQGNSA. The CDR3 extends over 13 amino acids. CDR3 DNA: TGTGCCAGCAGCTCCCCACAAAACCCCGAGCAGTACTTC. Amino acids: CASSSPQNPEQYF.

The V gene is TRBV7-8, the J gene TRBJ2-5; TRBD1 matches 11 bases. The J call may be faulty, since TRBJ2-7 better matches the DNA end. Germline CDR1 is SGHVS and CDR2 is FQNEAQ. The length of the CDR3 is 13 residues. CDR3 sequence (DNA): TGTGCCAGCAGGGGACAGGGGGGAAACGAGCAGTACTTC. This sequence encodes CASRGQGGNEQYF.

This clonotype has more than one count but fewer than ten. CDR3 residues: CASSYGGLGANVLTF. The CDR3 region has the DNA TGTGCCAGCAGCTACGGGGGTTTGGGGGCCAACGTCCTGACTTTC. The chain combines TRBV7-2 with TRBJ2-6; D may be TRBD2 (6 bases). CDR1 and CDR2 from the germline V gene are SGHTA and FQGNSA. The CDR3 spans 15 residues. V was clipped by 4 bases and J by 4 bases, with 11 bases between them.

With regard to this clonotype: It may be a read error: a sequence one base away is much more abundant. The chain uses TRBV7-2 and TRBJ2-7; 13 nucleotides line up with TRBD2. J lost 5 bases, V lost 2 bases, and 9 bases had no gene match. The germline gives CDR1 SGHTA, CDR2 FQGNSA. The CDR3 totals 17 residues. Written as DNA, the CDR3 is TGTGCCAGCAGCTTAATGGGACTAGCGGGGCTGTCTGACGAGCAGTACTTC. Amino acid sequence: CASSLMGLAGLSDEQYF.

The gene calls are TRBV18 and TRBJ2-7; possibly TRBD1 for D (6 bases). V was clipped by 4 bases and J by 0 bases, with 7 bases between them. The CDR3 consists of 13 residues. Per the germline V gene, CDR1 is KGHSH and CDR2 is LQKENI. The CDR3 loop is CASSRQVSYEQYF. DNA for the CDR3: TGTGCCAGCTCACGACAGGTCTCCTACGAGCAGTACTTC.

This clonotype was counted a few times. The CDR3 reads CASKQQGGQQYF. The CDR3 nucleotides read TGTGCCAGCAAACAACAGGGGGGACAGCAGTACTTC. V and J are TRBV6-5 and TRBJ2-7; 8 bases are a match to TRBD1. The CDR3 extends over 12 amino acids. Trimming cost V 7 bases and J 8 bases; bases outside gene matches: 7. Germline CDR1 reads MNHEY; CDR2 reads SVGAGI.

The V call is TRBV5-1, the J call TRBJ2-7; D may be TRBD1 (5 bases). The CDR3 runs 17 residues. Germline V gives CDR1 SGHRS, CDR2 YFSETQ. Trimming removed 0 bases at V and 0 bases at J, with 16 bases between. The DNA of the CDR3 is TGCGCCAGCAGCTTGGATCCGACAGACCCTTTCTCCTACGAGCAGTACTTC. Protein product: CASSLDPTDPFSYEQYF.

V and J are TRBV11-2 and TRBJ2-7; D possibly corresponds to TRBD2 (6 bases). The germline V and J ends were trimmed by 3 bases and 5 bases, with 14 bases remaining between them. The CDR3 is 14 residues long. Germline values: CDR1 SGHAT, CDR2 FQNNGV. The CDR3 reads CASSFTGDGDEQYF. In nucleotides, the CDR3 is TGTGCCAGCAGCTTTACGGGAGACGGGGACGAGCAGTACTTC. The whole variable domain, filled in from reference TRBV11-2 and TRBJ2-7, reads EAGVAQSPRYKIIEKRQSVAFWCNPISGHATLYWYQQILGQGPKLLIQFQNNGVVDDSQLPKDRFSAERLKGVDSTLKIQPAKLEDSAVYLCASSFTGDGDEQYFGPGTRLTVT.